The present T cell receptor (beta chain) was sequenced within a study of blood T cell repertoires in COVID-19. This table comes from immunoSEQ multiplex PCR, and its TCRdb copy is limited to in-frame clones, with some not included. Counted here are under 140,000 clones, 75% to 80% occurring once; the ten biggest clones make up 16%. Trimming removed 3 bases from V and 0 bases from J, with 25 bases in between. The V gene's germline CDR1 is SGHRS and CDR2 YFSETQ. The CDR3 loop spans 20 amino acids. Sequencing was done on a sample of peripheral blood. The sequence was collected from an elderly woman with active or convalescent COVID-19. The chain employs TRBV5-1 and TRBJ2-1; either TRBD1 or TRBD2 may fit D (9 bases each). In DNA form, the CDR3 reads TGCGCCAGCAGCTCGACAGGGGGGGTAGCGGGAGCCGGCTCCTACAATGAGCAGTTCTTC. Its translation: CASSSTGGVAGAGSYNEQFF.